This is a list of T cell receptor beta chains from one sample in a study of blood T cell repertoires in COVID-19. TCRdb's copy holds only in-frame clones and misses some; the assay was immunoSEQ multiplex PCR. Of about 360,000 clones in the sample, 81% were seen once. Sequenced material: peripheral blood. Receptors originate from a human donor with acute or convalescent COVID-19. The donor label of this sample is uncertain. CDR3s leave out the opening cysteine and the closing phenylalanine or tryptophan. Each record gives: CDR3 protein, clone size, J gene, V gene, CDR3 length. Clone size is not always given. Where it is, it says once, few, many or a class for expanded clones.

CDR3aa: ASSPTWGVTGELF; abundance: -; j_gene: TRBJ2-2; v_gene: TRBV18; len: 13
CDR3aa: ASSLLQGNTEAF; abundance: -; j_gene: TRBJ1-1; v_gene: TRBV2; len: 12
CDR3aa: ASREGQPPEPQH; abundance: -; j_gene: TRBJ1-5; v_gene: TRBV6-1; len: 12
CDR3aa: ASSLGGGTEAF; abundance: -; j_gene: TRBJ1-1; v_gene: TRBV5-8; len: 11
CDR3aa: AWRRTGRYYGYT; abundance: once; j_gene: TRBJ1-2; v_gene: TRBV30; len: 12
CDR3aa: ASSRQGFDGYT; abundance: once; j_gene: TRBJ1-2; v_gene: TRBV5-1; len: 11
CDR3aa: ASSLPPGLGQY; abundance: -; j_gene: TRBJ2-7; v_gene: TRBV28; len: 11
CDR3aa: ASSRPGTSGRGDEQF; abundance: -; j_gene: TRBJ2-1; v_gene: TRBV27; len: 15
CDR3aa: ASSSSTGGNEKLF; abundance: -; j_gene: TRBJ1-4; v_gene: TRBV6-5; len: 13
CDR3aa: AWSVLRANTEAF; abundance: -; j_gene: TRBJ1-1; v_gene: TRBV30; len: 12
CDR3aa: ASSKDKGAGETQY; abundance: -; j_gene: TRBJ2-5; v_gene: TRBV21-1; len: 13
CDR3aa: ASNRQGTHGYT; abundance: few; j_gene: TRBJ1-2; v_gene: TRBV11-2; len: 11
CDR3aa: ASSSGTGGDYGYT; abundance: once; j_gene: TRBJ1-2; v_gene: TRBV6-1; len: 13
CDR3aa: ASSLRTGGTSGLMVGTDTQY; abundance: once; j_gene: TRBJ2-3; v_gene: TRBV18; len: 20
CDR3aa: ASSDLSREGRGTEAF; abundance: -; j_gene: TRBJ1-1; v_gene: TRBV25-1; len: 15
CDR3aa: ASSLGPGGLVETQY; abundance: -; j_gene: TRBJ2-5; v_gene: TRBV5-4; len: 14
CDR3aa: ASSYGSGINTGELF; abundance: few; j_gene: TRBJ2-2; v_gene: TRBV6-2/TRBV6-3; len: 14
CDR3aa: TSSQDYDNSHYEQY; abundance: -; j_gene: TRBJ2-7; v_gene: TRBV1; len: 14
CDR3aa: ASFTSLAGATDTQY; abundance: -; j_gene: TRBJ2-3; v_gene: TRBV5-6; len: 14
CDR3aa: ASSRVPTGSEQY; abundance: -; j_gene: TRBJ2-7; v_gene: TRBV4-1; len: 12
CDR3aa: ASLRTSGSSGELF; abundance: -; j_gene: TRBJ2-2; v_gene: TRBV2; len: 13
CDR3aa: ASSEVNSNQPQH; abundance: few; j_gene: TRBJ1-5; v_gene: TRBV25-1; len: 12
CDR3aa: ASSIFYGGTNEKLF; abundance: -; j_gene: TRBJ1-4; v_gene: TRBV27; len: 14
CDR3aa: ASSSGTSDYTDTQY; abundance: once; j_gene: TRBJ2-3; v_gene: TRBV5-8; len: 14
CDR3aa: ASSTGSSLGGGYT; abundance: -; j_gene: TRBJ1-2; v_gene: TRBV6-5; len: 13
CDR3aa: ASSETGPGSGAF; abundance: -; j_gene: TRBJ1-1; v_gene: TRBV2; len: 12
CDR3aa: ASSVITNYGYT; abundance: -; j_gene: TRBJ1-2; v_gene: TRBV9; len: 11
CDR3aa: AWSEGGTSTDTQY; abundance: -; j_gene: TRBJ2-3; v_gene: TRBV30; len: 13
CDR3aa: AWRLPSFGELF; abundance: few; j_gene: TRBJ2-2; v_gene: TRBV30; len: 11
CDR3aa: ASSLDGGSNQPQH; abundance: -; j_gene: TRBJ1-5; v_gene: TRBV5-5; len: 13
CDR3aa: AWSLPGQRNEQY; abundance: -; j_gene: TRBJ2-7; v_gene: TRBV30; len: 12
CDR3aa: ASRTDSANYGYT; abundance: once; j_gene: TRBJ1-2; v_gene: TRBV27; len: 12
CDR3aa: ASRRGAGTGFEYT; abundance: -; j_gene: TRBJ1-2; v_gene: TRBV6-5; len: 13
CDR3aa: ATETGGRTDTQY; abundance: once; j_gene: TRBJ2-3; v_gene: TRBV15; len: 12
CDR3aa: ASTERHLYGYT; abundance: -; j_gene: TRBJ1-2; v_gene: TRBV2; len: 11
CDR3aa: ASSSGQGSIGNQPQH; abundance: few; j_gene: TRBJ1-5; v_gene: TRBV11-2; len: 15
CDR3aa: AISESPGELYGYT; abundance: -; j_gene: TRBJ1-2; v_gene: TRBV10-3; len: 13
CDR3aa: ASSRSAGWETQY; abundance: -; j_gene: TRBJ2-5; v_gene: TRBV28; len: 12
CDR3aa: SVLGLENNEQF; abundance: -; j_gene: TRBJ2-1; v_gene: TRBV29-1; len: 11
CDR3aa: AWSKDRGVETQY; abundance: -; j_gene: TRBJ2-5; v_gene: TRBV30; len: 12
CDR3aa: ASSLEAGLRGETQY; abundance: -; j_gene: TRBJ2-5; v_gene: TRBV11-2; len: 14
CDR3aa: ASSLTNRGVPGELF; abundance: -; j_gene: TRBJ2-2; v_gene: TRBV7-8; len: 14